The 28 T cell receptor beta chains given below trace back to one sample, sequenced in a study of tumor-infiltrating lymphocytes in primary liver carcinoma. Constant-region priming of about 500 ng total RNA yielded TCR beta cDNA. For TCR beta, libraries were produced by three nested multiplex PCR rounds using slightly modified ARM-PCR. Investigators reported that the first two PCR rounds, at around 9 cycles each, used TRBV1-TRBV30 forward primers with a C-beta reverse primer. Each CDR3 protein is one row after TCRdb ran MiXCR on the multiplex PCR reads. The table shows roughly 55,000 distinct CDR3 sequences, with 71% occurring only once. Co-extraction of RNA and DNA was performed on about 19-31 mg of unsorted bulk tissue. Specimen: liver tumor tissue from sampling region 2. The subset: tumor region T2, inferior pole. All receptors come from a middle-aged man with primary liver carcinoma and hepatitis B virus infection.

The chain has TRBV29-1 and TRBJ2-7, with TRBD1 identical over 8 bases. With 1 base clipped from V and 12 bases from J, the junction kept 11 bases outside the gene matches. The CDR3 consists of 13 residues. The germline gives CDR1 SQVTM, CDR2 ANQGSEA. CDR3 residues: CSVEGTGSYEWYF. CDR3 sequence (DNA): TGCAGCGTTGAAGGGACAGGGTCCTACGAGTGGTACTTC.

On this clonotype: At one of its ends the junction is not consistent with the germline gene, which may arise from a read error. The chain has TRBV6-9 and TRBJ2-1, with 15 positions matching TRBD2. The CDR3 totals 24 residues. Germline CDR1 is MNHGY and CDR2 is SVAAGI. The CDR3 DNA reads TGTGCCAACAGCACCCACCGTCCAACAAGGACTAGCGGGAGGGCTCAAAGCTCCTACAATGAGCAGTCCTTC. Residues: CANSTHRPTRTSGRAQSSYNEQSF.

A word on this clonotype: A much larger clone differs by one base, so this may be a read error. J is TRBJ2-7 and V is TRBV24-1, with D uncertain. The CDR3 has 15 amino acids. With 0 bases removed from V and 3 bases from J, the gap between germline ends came to 11 bases. Looked up from germline, CDR1 is KGHDR and CDR2 is SFDVKD. The CDR3 nucleotides are TGTGCCACCAGTGATTTGAGTTCGGGTGTCTACGAGCAGTACTTC. Translation gives CATSDLSSGVYEQYF.

The rearrangement links TRBV6-2 or TRBV6-3 to TRBJ2-1, with a weak D call TRBD2 (5 bases). CDR1 is MNHEY and CDR2 is SVGEGT in the germline V gene. The CDR3 is 14 residues long. Trimming shortened V by 2 bases and J by 7 bases, and 12 bases separated the two germline ends. The DNA of the CDR3 is TGTGCCAGCAGTTACCCCATAACGGGAAATGAGCAGTTCTTC. It is translated as CASSYPITGNEQFF.

The sample holds one count of this clonotype. V and J are TRBV29-1 and TRBJ1-2; D is possibly TRBD1 (5 bases). Germline values: CDR1 SQVTM, CDR2 ANQGSEA. V dropped 1 base and J dropped 3 bases, with 9 bases sitting between them. This CDR3 spans 13 amino acids. The CDR3 here is CSVEVQDYYGYTF. CDR3 DNA sequence: TGCAGCGTTGAAGTACAGGACTACTATGGCTACACCTTC. Drawing the rest from reference TRBV29-1 and TRBJ1-2, the complete variable domain is SAVISQKPSRDICQRGTSLTIQCQVDSQVTMMFWYRQQPGQSLTLIATANQGSEATYESGFVIDKFPISRPNLTFSTLTVSNMSPEDSSIYLCSVEVQDYYGYTFGSGTRLTVV.

To note about this clonotype: This CDR3 fails to terminate in the conserved phenylalanine or tryptophan, so it likely reflects a read error. V usage is TRBV4-1 and J usage is TRBJ1-2, with 8 bases aligning to TRBD1. The CDR3 sequence is 14 residues long. Germline V gives CDR1 MGHRA, CDR2 YSYEKL. DNA of the CDR3: TGCTCCAGCGGCCAGGGGGACAGGAACTATGGCTACACCATC. Translated: CSSGQGDRNYGYTI.

This clonotype was observed once. A much larger clonotype is one base distant, so this may be a read error. The CDR3 carries no conserved terminal phenylalanine or tryptophan, so it likely arises from a read error. The gene calls are TRBV12-3 or TRBV12-4 and TRBJ2-3; D is undetermined. The CDR3 is made up of 13 amino acids. Trimming stripped 3 bases from V and 6 bases from J, with 10 bases between. DNA for the CDR3: TGTGCCAGCAGTTTTCTGAGGTCTGATACGCAGTATTTG. Protein product: CASSFLRSDTQYL.

The chain carries TRBV11-2 and TRBJ2-7, with 9 bases fitting TRBD1. In germline, CDR1 is SGHAT, CDR2 FQNNGV. The CDR3 is made up of 17 amino acids. V dropped 7 bases and J dropped 1; count of bases not matched to a gene: 14. CDR3 residues: CASILDVRGQGSYEQYF. In DNA, the CDR3 is TGTGCCAGCATCCTAGATGTGAGGGGACAGGGATCCTACGAGCAGTACTTC. The full variable domain, completed using reference TRBV11-2 and TRBJ2-7, is EAGVAQSPRYKIIEKRQSVAFWCNPISGHATLYWYQQILGQGPKLLIQFQNNGVVDDSQLPKDRFSAERLKGVDSTLKIQPAKLEDSAVYLCASILDVRGQGSYEQYFGPGTRLTVT.

With regard to this clonotype: No conserved phenylalanine or tryptophan is present at the end of the CDR3, so a read error is the likely explanation. The limits of the CDR3 on the DNA are not certain, so only TCRdb's listed CDR3 is given. The V gene is TRBV11-2, the J gene TRBJ2-7; the table's TRBD2 call for D was not verified on the DNA. The germline V gene encodes CDR1 SGHAT and CDR2 FQNNGV. A total of 18 residues make up the CDR3, ends included. The CDR3 protein is CDSSGKPGLAGGPHEQCL.

To note about this clonotype: A read error is possible here, since a much larger clone lies one base away. Here the CDR3 reads CNVAETSSVNEQFF. Written as DNA, the CDR3 is TGCAACGTTGCGGAGACCTCGAGCGTCAATGAGCAGTTCTTC. The rearrangement uses TRBV29-1 and TRBJ2-1; the D is unclear. This CDR3 is 14 amino acids long. Germline CDR1 is SQVTM and CDR2 is ANQGSEA.

The chain combines TRBV9 with TRBJ1-5, with D tentatively TRBD1 (6 bases). CDR3 length: 15 amino acids. V lost 3 bases and J 5 bases, leaving 15 bases between the germline ends. In germline, CDR1 is SGDLS, CDR2 YYNGEE. The CDR3 sequence: CASSAAGAADQPQHF. The CDR3 DNA reads as TGTGCCAGCAGCGCGGCGGGGGCGGCGGATCAGCCCCAGCATTTT. The variable domain in full, with the rest retrieved from reference TRBV9 and TRBJ1-5, is DSGVTQTPKHLITATGQRVTLRCSPRSGDLSVYWYQQSLDQGLQFLIQYYNGEERAKGNILERFSAQQFPDLHSELNLSSLELGDSALYFCASSAAGAADQPQHFGDGTRLSIL.

This clonotype was seen a few times. At one end the junction does not follow the germline gene, possibly because of a read error. The chain uses TRBV12-3 or TRBV12-4 and TRBJ2-1, with D tentatively TRBD2 (6 bases). This CDR3 has 15 amino acids. The CDR3 here is CARTSASDTYHEQFF. The CDR3 DNA reads as TGTGCCAGAACCTCCGCTAGCGACACCTACCATGAGCAGTTCTTC.

Points on this clonotype: One end of the junction does not line up with germline, which may come from a read error. V and J are TRBV12-3 or TRBV12-4 and TRBJ2-7; 10 bases map to TRBD1. This CDR3 spans 15 amino acids. This chain's CDR3 is CASKPGQGISYERYF. The CDR3 nucleotides read TGTGCCAGCAAACCGGGACAGGGGATCTCCTACGAGCGGTACTTC.

Remarks on this clonotype: An end of the junction differs from the germline gene, which may be a read error. The chain recombines TRBV12-3 or TRBV12-4 with TRBJ1-5, with no clear D. The CDR3 has 15 amino acids. CDR3 in amino acids: CGSSDGQGSNQPQHF. The CDR3, as DNA: TGTGGCAGCAGTGATGGGCAAGGAAGCAATCAGCCCCAGCATTTT.

The CDR3 sequence: CATGREFTEAFF. CDR3 in DNA: TGTGCCACCGGTCGGGAGTTCACTGAAGCTTTCTTT. The rearrangement joins TRBV6-1 to TRBJ1-1; D is undetermined. The ends were cut back, 10 bases at V and 4 bases at J, with 13 bases in the middle. Germline CDR1 is MNHNS and CDR2 is SASEGT. The CDR3 sequence is 12 residues long.

This clonotype has at least ten counts. The chain recombines TRBV5-4 with TRBJ2-7, with TRBD1 identical over 8 bases. V was pared by 2 bases and J by 3 bases, with 4 bases of the junction left unmatched. This CDR3 has 14 residues. Germline V gene data show CDR1 as SGHNT and CDR2 as YYREEE (reference sequence). CDR3 residues: CASSLGQGGYEQYF. The CDR3 coding sequence is TGTGCCAGCAGCTTAGGACAGGGTGGCTACGAGCAGTACTTC.

The chain combines TRBV12-3 or TRBV12-4 with TRBJ1-2; tentatively, D is TRBD1 (5 bases). The CDR3 extends over 12 amino acids. The germline V and J ends were trimmed by 10 bases and 6 bases, with 15 bases remaining between them. CDR3 protein: CAIGLGVHGYTF. The DNA of the CDR3 is TGTGCCATCGGACTGGGGGTCCATGGCTACACCTTC.

As for this clonotype: An end of the junction does not agree with germline; a read error may underlie this. The chain uses TRBV30 and TRBJ2-4, with 9 bases that match TRBD1. The CDR3 consists of 14 residues. Germline assignment: CDR1 GTSNPN and CDR2 SVGIG (reference sequence). CDR3 DNA sequence: TGTGCCTGGATTGTACTCGGGACAGGGACCATTCGGTACTTC. It specifies CAWIVLGTGTIRYF.

On this clonotype itself: Since no conserved phenylalanine or tryptophan closes the CDR3, a read error is the likely cause. The gene calls are TRBV10-3 and TRBJ1-2; no firm D call. CDR1 ENHRY and CDR2 SYGVKD come from the germline V gene. CDR3 length equals 13 residues. CDR3 region: CAISGQVNYCYTL. In DNA, the CDR3 is TGTGCCATCAGTGGGCAGGTTAACTATTGCTACACCTTA.

About this clonotype: One end of the junction is discordant with germline, which a read error may explain. The chain is built from TRBV6-6 and TRBJ1-1; D possibly corresponds to TRBD1 (5 bases). Germline V gene lookup returns CDR1 MNHNY and CDR2 SVGAGI (reference sequence). There are 14 residues in the CDR3. CDR3 amino acids: CASSSQVRGTEAFF. The CDR3, as DNA: TGTGCCAGCAGTTCACAGGTGAGGGGCACTGAAGCTTTCTTC.

Worth noting for this clonotype: A junction boundary mismatches the germline segment, possibly from a read error. The V call is TRBV10-3, the J call TRBJ2-3, with D tentatively TRBD1 (6 bases). The CDR3 is 15 residues long. CDR1 is ENHRY and CDR2 is SYGVKD in the germline V gene. As DNA, the CDR3 is TGTGCTATCAGTGCGGAAGGGGGTCTCACAGATGCGCAGTATTTT. Translation gives CAISAEGGLTDAQYF.

A word on this clonotype: Sequence at one end of the junction differs from germline and may be a read error. V gene TRBV6-6 combines with J gene TRBJ2-7; possibly TRBD1 or TRBD2 for D (5 bases each). Germline loops: CDR1 MNHNY, CDR2 SVGAGI (reference sequence). This CDR3 contains 16 residues. The CDR3 is CASSHSPGRSSHEQYF. The CDR3 DNA is TGTGCCAGCAGTCATTCCCCGGGACGCAGCTCCCACGAGCAGTACTTC.

The V gene is TRBV6-1, the J gene TRBJ1-6; D gene unclear. The CDR3 spans 14 residues. The germline V gene encodes CDR1 MNHNS and CDR2 SASEGT. Trimming removed 6 bases from V and 10 bases from J, with 16 bases in between. CDR3 sequence: CASSEGGSVSPLHF. In DNA form, the CDR3 reads TGTGCCAGCAGCGAGGGCGGGTCAGTATCACCCCTCCACTTT.

The V gene is TRBV6-5, the J gene TRBJ2-1; D might be TRBD1 (5 bases). This CDR3 has 15 amino acids. Germline V lookup: CDR1 MNHEY, CDR2 SVGAGI. V was trimmed by 2 bases and J by 9 bases, leaving 17 bases between them. The CDR3 loop reads CASSYDIVGQGEQFF. CDR3 DNA sequence: TGTGCCAGCAGTTACGATATAGTCGGGCAGGGTGAGCAGTTCTTC.

In regard to this clonotype: An end of the junction differs from the germline gene, which may be a read error. J is TRBJ2-7 and V is TRBV4-1, with a weak D call TRBD2 (6 bases). CDR1 MGHRA and CDR2 YSYEKL come from the germline V gene. CDR3 length: 15 amino acids. The CDR3 reads CTSSRDEGGNYEQYF. The CDR3 bases are TGCACCAGCAGCCGAGATGAGGGCGGGAACTACGAGCAGTACTTC.

As to this clonotype: A read error is likely, as this CDR3 ends without the conserved phenylalanine or tryptophan. The V and J genes are TRBV6-5 and TRBJ2-7, with TRBD1 identical over 7 bases. Per the germline V gene, CDR1 is MNHEY and CDR2 is SVGAGI. This CDR3 spans 16 amino acids. CDR3 in DNA: TGTGGCAGCAGGCCCGGACAGGCAGCATCCTTTTACGATCAGTACTTG. Amino acid sequence: CGSRPGQAASFYDQYL.

The chain couples TRBV6-2 or TRBV6-3 to TRBJ2-3; D call uncertain. There are 18 residues in the CDR3. Germline V lookup: CDR1 MNHEY, CDR2 SVGEGT. V lost 7 bases and J lost 3, with 26 bases in between. CDR3 amino acids: CASNFSPRLLDGTDTQYF. Here the CDR3 DNA reads TGTGCCAGCAATTTCTCCCCGCGTCTCTTGGATGGTACAGATACGCAGTATTTT.

This clonotype was seen more than once but under ten times. Here the CDR3 DNA reads TGCAGCGTTGGCGACGCGGGAGCGTCAGATACGCAGTATTTT. Its protein product is CSVGDAGASDTQYF. This chain joins TRBV29-1 and TRBJ2-3; 7 nucleotides align to TRBD2. This CDR3 comprises 14 residues. The germline V gene has CDR1 SQVTM and CDR2 ANQGSEA. V lost 4 bases to trimming and J lost 4 bases; unmatched junction nucleotides: 8.